This paragraph covers one T cell receptor beta chain sequence. The source of the sample is a study of shared clonotypes between healthy human individuals. TCRdb's table, derived via immunoSEQ multiplex PCR, lists solely in-frame clones and lacks some. This sample has approximately 1.4 million clones; around 98% occur once, and the top ten carry roughly 0.4%. The germline V gene has CDR1 LNHDA and CDR2 SQIVND (reference sequence). The CDR3 is 15 amino acids. Trimming removed 3 bases from V and 6 bases from J, with 15 bases in between. The rearrangement uses TRBV19 and TRBJ1-5; D not certain. Material for sequencing was naive CD4+ T cells sorted from blood. Subset in this sample: CD45RA+ positively selected. The origin of this receptor is a man younger than 45 in good health. CDR3 sequence: CASSILSTFTQPQHF. CDR3 DNA sequence: TGTGCCAGTAGTATCCTCTCCACCTTTACTCAGCCCCAGCATTTT. The full variable domain, rest sourced from reference TRBV19 and TRBJ1-5, is DGGITQSPKYLFRKEGQNVTLSCEQNLNHDAMYWYRQDPGQGLRLIYYSQIVNDFQKGDIAEGYSVSREKKESFPLTVTSAQKNPTAFYLCASSILSTFTQPQHFGDGTRLSIL.